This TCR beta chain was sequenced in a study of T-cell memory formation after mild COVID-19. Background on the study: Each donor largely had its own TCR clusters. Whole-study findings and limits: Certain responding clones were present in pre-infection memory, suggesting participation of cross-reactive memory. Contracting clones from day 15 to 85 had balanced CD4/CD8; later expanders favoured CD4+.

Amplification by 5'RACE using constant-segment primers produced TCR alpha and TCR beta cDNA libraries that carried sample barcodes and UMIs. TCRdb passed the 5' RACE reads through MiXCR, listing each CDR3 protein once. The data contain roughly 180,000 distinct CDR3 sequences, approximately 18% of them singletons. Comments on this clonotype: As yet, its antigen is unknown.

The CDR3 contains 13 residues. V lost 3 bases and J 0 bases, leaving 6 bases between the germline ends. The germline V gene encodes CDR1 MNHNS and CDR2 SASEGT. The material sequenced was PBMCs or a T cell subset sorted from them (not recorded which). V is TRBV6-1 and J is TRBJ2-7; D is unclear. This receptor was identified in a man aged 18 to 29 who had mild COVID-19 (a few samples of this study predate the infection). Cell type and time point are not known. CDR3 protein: CASSEANSYEQYF. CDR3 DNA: TGTGCCAGCAGTGAGGCGAACTCCTACGAGCAGTACTTC.